The 14 T cell receptor beta chains in this list originate from one sample, sequenced in a study of cytomegalovirus exposure and HLA in healthy donors. Primers for the PCR totalled 60 Vbeta and 13 Jbeta. Data came from immunoSEQ multiplex PCR; TCRdb stores just in-frame clones and leaves some out. The data hold more than 150,000 clones, with 84% observed a single time. The sequenced material came from PBMCs. These receptors were obtained from a girl aged 2-10 years in good health and CMV-seropositive.

In its sample, this clone was seen a few times. The V gene is TRBV10-3, the J gene TRBJ1-2, with 8 positions matching TRBD1. There are 14 residues in the CDR3. The V segment lost 7 bases and the J segment 1 base; nucleotides outside the gene matches: 5. From germline, CDR1 is ENHRY and CDR2 SYGVKD. The CDR3 DNA reads TGTGCCATCACCGCGACAGGGGTTAACTATGGCTACACCTTC. This gives the protein CAITATGVNYGYTF.

V and J are TRBV7-2 and TRBJ1-1; D is undetermined. With 2 bases removed from V and 0 bases from J, the gap between germline ends came to 10 bases. The germline V gene has CDR1 SGHTA and CDR2 FQGNSA. The CDR3 is made up of 15 amino acids. In DNA, the CDR3 is TGTGCCAGCAGCTTAAGTCAGGCGATGAACACTGAAGCTTTCTTT. This codes for CASSLSQAMNTEAFF.

The J gene is TRBJ2-1, the V gene TRBV10-3; D possibly corresponds to TRBD1 (6 bases). The CDR3 consists of 17 residues. CDR1 and CDR2 (germline): ENHRY, SYGVKD. V was cut by 2 bases and J by 7 bases, with 21 bases left in between. The CDR3 DNA sequence: TGTGCCATCAGTGAGATACGCAGGGGCACCGGATCGAATGAGCAGTTCTTC. Protein product: CAISEIRRGTGSNEQFF.

The chain has TRBV6-5 and TRBJ2-1; D is unresolved. Germline CDR1 and CDR2: MNHEY and SVGAGI. The CDR3 is 15 residues long. Trimming removed 0 bases at V and 5 bases at J, with 11 bases between. Here the CDR3 DNA reads TGTGCCAGCAGTTACTCGGTTGGCCCCAACAATGAGCAGTTCTTC. It is translated as CASSYSVGPNNEQFF.

Of note for this clone: Germline and junction disagree at one end, which may indicate a read error. The gene calls are TRBV7-6 and TRBJ2-5; D ambiguous. This CDR3 is built from 12 residues. Germline values: CDR1 SGHVS, CDR2 FNYEAQ. CDR3: CASSLVGETRYF. The CDR3 DNA reads TGTGCCAGCAGCTTAGTTGGAGAGACCCGGTACTTC.

This chain uses TRBV13 with TRBJ1-1; D unclear. This CDR3 spans 12 amino acids. The germline gives CDR1 PRHDT, CDR2 FYEKMQ (reference sequence). Trimming pared 1 base from V and 7 bases from J, leaving 7 bases between. The CDR3 region is CASSLVAGEAFF. CDR3 nucleotide sequence: TGTGCCAGCAGCTTAGTAGCGGGTGAAGCTTTCTTT.

The J gene is TRBJ2-7, the V gene TRBV7-2, with 10 bases aligning to TRBD1. Germline CDR1 reads SGHTA; CDR2 reads FQGNSA. The junction had 6 bases not matched to a gene; V was cut back by 2 bases and J by 5 bases. CDR3 length equals 15 residues. The CDR3 sequence: CASSLRGGTGDEQYF. Written as DNA, the CDR3 is TGTGCCAGCAGCTTACGAGGTGGGACAGGGGACGAGCAGTACTTC.

The chain recombines TRBV11-2 with TRBJ2-4; 7 bases match TRBD2. Germline V lookup: CDR1 SGHAT, CDR2 FQNNGV. This CDR3 is 18 amino acids long. V trimming: 4 bases; J trimming: 0 bases; junction bases outside the gene matches: 12. For the CDR3, the DNA is TGTGCCAGCAGCTCGCTTCGAACTAGCGTAATAGCCAAAAACATTCAGTACTTC. This translates into CASSSLRTSVIAKNIQYF. Full variable domain (remainder filled in from reference TRBV11-2 and TRBJ2-4): EAGVAQSPRYKIIEKRQSVAFWCNPISGHATLYWYQQILGQGPKLLIQFQNNGVVDDSQLPKDRFSAERLKGVDSTLKIQPAKLEDSAVYLCASSSLRTSVIAKNIQYFGAGTRLSVL.

This chain links TRBV30 with TRBJ2-1; TRBD2 agrees at 8 bases. CDR1 and CDR2 (germline): GTSNPN, SVGIG (reference sequence). Trimming cost V 0 bases and J 7 bases; bases outside gene matches: 2. This CDR3 has 13 amino acids. The CDR3 DNA sequence: TGTGCCTGGAGTGTAGTAGCGGGGAATGAGCAGTTCTTC. It translates to CAWSVVAGNEQFF. The full variable domain, its missing parts supplied by reference TRBV30 and TRBJ2-1, is SQTIHQWPATLVQPVGSPLSLECTVEGTSNPNLYWYRQAAGRGLQLLFYSVGIGQISSEVPQNLSASRPQDRQFILSSKKLLLSDSGFYLCAWSVVAGNEQFFGPGTRLTVL.

The rearrangement links TRBV7-6 to TRBJ2-5, with a possible D match to TRBD2 (5 bases). Germline V gene sequence: CDR1 SGHVS, CDR2 FNYEAQ. The CDR3 contains 15 residues. V lost 3 bases and J lost 1, with 12 bases in between. The CDR3: CASSFGIGSQETQYF. The DNA of the CDR3 is TGTGCCAGCAGCTTCGGGATTGGGTCCCAAGAGACCCAGTACTTC.

This clone was counted between two and nine times. This chain uses TRBV2 with TRBJ1-1; perhaps TRBD1 as D (5 bases). V was trimmed by 7 bases and J by 5 bases, leaving 17 bases between them. The CDR3 has 14 residues. Per the germline V gene, CDR1 is SNHLY and CDR2 is FYNNEI. Here the CDR3 reads CASTGDSRATEAFF. In DNA, the CDR3 is TGTGCCAGCACCGGGGACTCAAGGGCGACTGAAGCTTTCTTT.

The J gene is TRBJ2-7, the V gene TRBV6-5, with TRBD2 identical over 16 bases. The CDR3 is 15 residues long. The V gene's germline CDR1 is MNHEY and CDR2 SVGAGI. The trim removed 8 bases at V and 2 bases at J, leaving 3 bases unmatched. For the CDR3, the DNA is TGTGCCAGCCGTGGGACTAGCGGGGGGGCCTACGAGCAGTACTTC. Translated, it gives CASRGTSGGAYEQYF.

A single count supports this clone. This chain joins TRBV9 and TRBJ1-2; 8 bases map to TRBD1. The CDR3 spans 14 residues. In germline, CDR1 is SGDLS, CDR2 YYNGEE. The ends lost 4 bases at V and 7 bases at J; junction bases unmatched: 9. The CDR3 DNA reads TGTGCCAGCAGCTCACAGACAGGGGCAAGTGGCTACACCTTC. It translates to CASSSQTGASGYTF. Full variable domain (missing parts from reference TRBV9 and TRBJ1-2): DSGVTQTPKHLITATGQRVTLRCSPRSGDLSVYWYQQSLDQGLQFLIQYYNGEERAKGNILERFSAQQFPDLHSELNLSSLELGDSALYFCASSSQTGASGYTFGSGTRLTVV.

This chain uses TRBV7-9 with TRBJ2-2; possible D gene TRBD2, 6 bases. The CDR3 is made up of 15 amino acids. Germline V gives CDR1 SEHNR, CDR2 FQNEAQ (reference sequence). Trimming cost V 5 bases and J 2 bases, with 12 bases left between them. The CDR3 reads CASSHTGTNTGELFF. The CDR3 coding sequence is TGTGCCAGCAGCCATACCGGGACTAACACCGGGGAGCTGTTTTTT.